This T cell receptor beta chain was found in a study of metastatic and nonmetastatic thyroid tumors. Overall study: Both malignant and benign thyroid patients supplied peripheral blood and tumor or nodule tissue samples, across which the repertoires of these patients were then compared.

The germline V gene has CDR1 SGHRS and CDR2 YFSETQ. This CDR3 comprises 16 residues. V gave up 4 bases and J gave up 1 base; unmatched junction bases: 10. TCRdb re-analyzed the PCR reads using MiXCR. The sample shows 8,000 to 10,000 clones, approximately 40% of them seen only once. Among the patients, none had received any treatment before thyroid surgery. The rearrangement uses TRBV5-1 and TRBJ1-2; 7 nucleotides line up with TRBD1. Material: tumor tissue. This sequence originates from a female donor with papillary thyroid cancer or a benign thyroid nodule (not recorded which). Some clones in this sample may be carry-over from other donors' samples. This chain's CDR3 is CASSGNPGQNNYGYTF. The CDR3 nucleotides are TGCGCCAGCAGCGGAAATCCGGGACAGAATAACTATGGCTACACCTTC.